This T cell receptor (beta chain) comes out of a study of tumor-infiltrating lymphocytes in primary liver carcinoma. Co-extracted RNA and DNA came from about 19-30 mg of unsorted bulk tissue. Every patient had chronic HBV infection and was treatment-naive. Concerning this clonotype: A junction boundary mismatches the germline segment, possibly from a read error.

The authors made TCR beta cDNA from 400 to 550 ng total RNA with a constant-region primer. Slightly modified ARM-PCR, run as three nested multiplex PCR rounds, produced the TCR beta libraries. TCRdb recomputed calls from the multiplex PCR reads with MiXCR, one row per CDR3 protein. In the table there are around 35,000 distinct CDR3 sequences, roughly 74% of which are singletons. This receptor was identified in a man in his forties or fifties with primary liver carcinoma and hepatitis B virus infection. The sequenced sample was tumor-adjacent normal liver tissue.

The CDR3 region is CAITGAGLDEQYF. In nucleotides, the CDR3 is TGTGCCATCACCGGGGCAGGGTTGGACGAGCAGTATTTC. The chain combines TRBV10-3 with TRBJ2-7; TRBD1 or TRBD2 may be the D gene (5 bases each). The CDR3 totals 13 residues. Germline loops: CDR1 ENHRY, CDR2 SYGVKD.